This T cell receptor beta chain was sequenced during a study of shared clonotypes between healthy human individuals. Study background: The cohort had a couple of women and a few men, ages 18 to 49. Points from the study as a whole: The study found 4.5% to 6% of naive CD4 clonotypes shared across a handful of donors. Memory subsets had estimated richness that was generally smaller than that of naive subsets. Rarefaction demonstrated incomplete sorted-subset sequencing despite large depth.

About this clone itself: What it recognizes is unknown. Other nucleotide sequences in the sample specify the same CDR3.

Assay: immunoSEQ multiplex PCR; the TCRdb copy retains only in-frame clones and omits some. The repertoire holds about 2 million clones, with 85% to 95% as singletons. This sequence originates from a young man in good health. Material: naive CD4+ T cells sorted from blood. Described subset: CD45RA+ positively selected.

This chain's CDR3 is CAITPGLITDTQYF. The CDR3 DNA follows: TGTGCCATCACCCCGGGACTTATCACAGATACGCAGTATTTT. The rearrangement joins TRBV10-3 to TRBJ2-3, with D possibly TRBD2 on 6 matching bases. Trimming took off 7 bases at V and 2 bases at J, with 13 bases between the two ends. The CDR3 is 14 residues long. Germline CDR1 reads ENHRY; CDR2 reads SYGVKD.